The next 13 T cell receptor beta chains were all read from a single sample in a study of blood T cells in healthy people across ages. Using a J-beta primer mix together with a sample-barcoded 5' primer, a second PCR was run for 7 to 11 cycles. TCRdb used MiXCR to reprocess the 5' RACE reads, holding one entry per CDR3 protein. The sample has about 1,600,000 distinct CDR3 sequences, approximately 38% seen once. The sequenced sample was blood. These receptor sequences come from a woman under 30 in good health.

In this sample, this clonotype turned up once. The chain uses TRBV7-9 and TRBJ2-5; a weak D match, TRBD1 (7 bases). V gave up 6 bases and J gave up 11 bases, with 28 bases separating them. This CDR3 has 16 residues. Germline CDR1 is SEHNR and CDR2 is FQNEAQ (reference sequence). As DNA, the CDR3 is TGTGCCAGCAGTCCAGGGGGGACCGGAGGTTTCAATGAGCAGTACTTC. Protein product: CASSPGGTGGFNEQYF.

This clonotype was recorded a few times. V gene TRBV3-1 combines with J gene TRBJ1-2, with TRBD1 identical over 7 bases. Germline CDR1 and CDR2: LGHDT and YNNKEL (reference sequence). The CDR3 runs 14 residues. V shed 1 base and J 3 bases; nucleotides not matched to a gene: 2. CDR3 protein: CASSQGRGHYGYTF. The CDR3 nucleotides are TGTGCCAGCAGCCAAGGGAGGGGGCACTATGGCTACACCTTC.

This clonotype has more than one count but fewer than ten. CDR3 loop: CASSPQDRAVGQFF. The CDR3 bases are TGTGCCAGCAGTCCCCAGGACAGGGCGGTGGGGCAGTTCTTC. The chain couples TRBV27 to TRBJ2-1; 8 bases match TRBD1. This CDR3 contains 14 residues. After removal of 5 bases from V and 12 bases from J, the junction contained 12 bases not matched to a gene. Germline CDR1 reads MNHEY; CDR2 reads SMNVEV (reference sequence).

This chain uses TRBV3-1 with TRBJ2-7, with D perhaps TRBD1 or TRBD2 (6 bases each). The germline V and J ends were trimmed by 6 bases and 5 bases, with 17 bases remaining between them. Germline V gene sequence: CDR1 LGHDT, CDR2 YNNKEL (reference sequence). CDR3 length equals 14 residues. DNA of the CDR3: TGTGCCAGCAGTCTCGGGGGCGGCTCAAACGAGCAGTACTTC. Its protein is CASSLGGGSNEQYF.

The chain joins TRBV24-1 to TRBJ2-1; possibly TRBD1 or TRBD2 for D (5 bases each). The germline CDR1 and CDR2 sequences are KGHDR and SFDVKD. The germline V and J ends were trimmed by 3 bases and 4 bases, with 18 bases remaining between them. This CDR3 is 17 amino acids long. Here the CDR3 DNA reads TGTGCCACCAGTGATCTTGACGGGGCGGGCTCTTACAATGAGCAGTTCTTC. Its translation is CATSDLDGAGSYNEQFF.

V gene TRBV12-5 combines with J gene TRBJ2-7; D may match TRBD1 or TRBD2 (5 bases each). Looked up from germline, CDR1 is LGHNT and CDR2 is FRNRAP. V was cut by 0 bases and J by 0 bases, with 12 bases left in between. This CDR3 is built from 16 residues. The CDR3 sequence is CASGLVLGTDSYEQYF. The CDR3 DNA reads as TGTGCTAGTGGTTTGGTACTCGGGACCGACTCCTACGAGCAGTACTTC.

The CDR3 protein is CSARGRNFTDTQYF. CDR3 DNA: TGCAGTGCTAGGGGACGGAATTTCACAGATACGCAGTATTTT. The J gene is TRBJ2-3, the V gene TRBV20-1; D may be TRBD1 or TRBD2 (5 bases each). The germline V and J ends were trimmed by 3 bases and 2 bases, with 12 bases remaining between them. The CDR3 is 14 amino acids. The germline CDR1 and CDR2 sequences are DFQATT and SNEGSKA (reference sequence).

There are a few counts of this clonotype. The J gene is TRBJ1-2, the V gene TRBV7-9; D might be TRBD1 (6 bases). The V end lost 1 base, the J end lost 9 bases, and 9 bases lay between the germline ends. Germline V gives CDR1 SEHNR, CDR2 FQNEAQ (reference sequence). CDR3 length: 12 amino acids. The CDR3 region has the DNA TGTGCCAGCAGCTTAGGGCAGGGGAGCTACACCTTC. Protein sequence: CASSLGQGSYTF.

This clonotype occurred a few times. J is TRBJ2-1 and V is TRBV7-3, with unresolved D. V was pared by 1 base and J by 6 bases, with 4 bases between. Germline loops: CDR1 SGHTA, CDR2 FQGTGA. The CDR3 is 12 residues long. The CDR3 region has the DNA TGTGCCAGCAGCTTAATGACCAATGAGCAGTTCTTC. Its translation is CASSLMTNEQFF.

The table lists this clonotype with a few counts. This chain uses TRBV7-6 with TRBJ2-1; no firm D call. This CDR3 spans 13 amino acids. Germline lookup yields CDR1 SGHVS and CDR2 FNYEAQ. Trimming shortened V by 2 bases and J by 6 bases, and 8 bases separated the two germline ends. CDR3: CASSLNPTNEQFF. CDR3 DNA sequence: TGTGCCAGCAGCTTAAATCCTACCAATGAGCAGTTCTTC.

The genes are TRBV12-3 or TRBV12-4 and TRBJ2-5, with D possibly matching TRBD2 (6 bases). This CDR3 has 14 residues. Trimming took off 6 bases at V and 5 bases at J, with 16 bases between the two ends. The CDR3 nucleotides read TGTGCCAGCAGACCAAGCCGGGGGAAGGAGACCCAGTACTTC. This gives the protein CASRPSRGKETQYF.

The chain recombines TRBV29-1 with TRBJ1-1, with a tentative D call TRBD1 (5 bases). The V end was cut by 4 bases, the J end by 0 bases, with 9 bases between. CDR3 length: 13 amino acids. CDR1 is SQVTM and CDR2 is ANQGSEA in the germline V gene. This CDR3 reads CSVVAGLNTEAFF. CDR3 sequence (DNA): TGCAGCGTTGTAGCAGGGCTGAACACTGAAGCTTTCTTT.

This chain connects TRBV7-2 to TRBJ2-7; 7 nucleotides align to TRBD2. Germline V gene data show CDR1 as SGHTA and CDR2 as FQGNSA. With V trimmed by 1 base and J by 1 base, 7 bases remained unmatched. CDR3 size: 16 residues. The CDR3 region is CASSLVVGGNSYEQYF. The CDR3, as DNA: TGTGCCAGCAGCTTAGTGGTGGGAGGGAATTCCTACGAGCAGTACTTC.